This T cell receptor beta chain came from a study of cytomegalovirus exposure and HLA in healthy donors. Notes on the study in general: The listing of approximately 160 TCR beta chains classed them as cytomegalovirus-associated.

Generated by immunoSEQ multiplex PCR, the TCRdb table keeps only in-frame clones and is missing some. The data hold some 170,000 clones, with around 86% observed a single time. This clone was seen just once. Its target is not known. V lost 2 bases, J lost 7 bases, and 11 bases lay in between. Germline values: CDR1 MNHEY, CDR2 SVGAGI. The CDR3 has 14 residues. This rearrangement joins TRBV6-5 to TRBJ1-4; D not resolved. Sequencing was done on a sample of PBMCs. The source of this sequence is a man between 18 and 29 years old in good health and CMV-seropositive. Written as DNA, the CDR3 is TGTGCCAGCAGTTACAACAGAGATGGTGAAAAACTGTTTTTT. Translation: CASSYNRDGEKLFF.